This T cell receptor beta chain comes out of a study of Ad26.COV2.S vaccination and SARS-CoV-2 variants. At the level of the study: Donor had been placed in the Ad26.COV2.S arm of the COV1001 trial.

Looked up from germline, CDR1 is MDHEN and CDR2 is SYDVKM. This CDR3 is 16 amino acids long. Trimming removed 6 bases from V and 11 bases from J, with 26 bases in between. General observations from the study: Post-vaccination breadth of spike-specific CD8+ and CD4+ T cell responses was reportedly substantial.

This clone was seen just once. Its antigen is undetermined. The sample's treatment: 19 received Ad26.COV2.S at low or high dose, single or two shots; about 5 received placebo; per-sample allocation not given. Sampling happened 63 days after the first vaccine or placebo injection. Generated by immunoSEQ multiplex PCR, the TCRdb table keeps only in-frame clones and is missing some. Found here are roughly 420,000 clones, 88% of them singletons; the top ten hold roughly 4%. The chain employs TRBV28 and TRBJ2-1; the D gene is possibly TRBD1 (6 bases). Sequenced material: peripheral blood, taken in a trial of Ad26.COV2.S vaccine versus placebo. The TCR originated in a person between 18 and 65 years old who received the Ad26.COV2.S COVID-19 vaccine or a placebo. The CDR3 loop reads CASSRQVTAASTQQFF. The CDR3 DNA sequence: TGTGCCAGCAGCCGACAGGTGACGGCAGCTTCAACCCAGCAGTTCTTC.